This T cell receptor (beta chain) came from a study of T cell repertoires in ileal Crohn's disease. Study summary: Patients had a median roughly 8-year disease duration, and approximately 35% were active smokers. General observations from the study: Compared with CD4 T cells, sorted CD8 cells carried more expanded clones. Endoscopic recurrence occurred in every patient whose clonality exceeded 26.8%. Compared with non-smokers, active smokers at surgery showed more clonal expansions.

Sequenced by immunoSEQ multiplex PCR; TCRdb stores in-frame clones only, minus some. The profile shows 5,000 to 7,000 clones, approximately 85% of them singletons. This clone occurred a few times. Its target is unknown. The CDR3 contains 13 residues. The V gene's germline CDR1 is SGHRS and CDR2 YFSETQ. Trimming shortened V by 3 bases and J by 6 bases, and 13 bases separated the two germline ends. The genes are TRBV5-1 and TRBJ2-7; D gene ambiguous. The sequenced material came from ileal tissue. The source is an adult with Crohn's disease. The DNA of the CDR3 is TGCGCCAGCAGCTCCACCGGATCGGGCGAGCAGTACTTC. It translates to CASSSTGSGEQYF.